Listed below are T cell receptor beta chains from one sample, sequenced in a study of cytomegalovirus exposure and HLA in healthy donors. Profiling relied on immunoSEQ multiplex PCR, and the TCRdb table lists in-frame clones only, not all of them. Of about 110,000 clones listed, about 76% are singletons. The sample consisted of PBMCs. All receptors come from a woman aged 30 to 39 in good health and CMV-seronegative. Both conserved end residues are part of each CDR3. D genes are given only for firm matches. Clone size is stated in some rows and not others, as once, few, many or a class when expanded.

>few|TRBJ1-4|TRBV29-1|-
CSVAIPRTVGEKLFF
TGCAGCGTTGCCATACCTCGTACCGTCGGGGAAAAACTGTTTTTT
>-|TRBJ2-1|TRBV27|TRBD2
CASSLSGLAYDEQFF
TGTGCCAGCAGTTTATCGGGACTAGCCTACGATGAGCAGTTCTTC
>-|TRBJ2-1|TRBV19|-
CASSIAARERQFF
TGTGCCAGTAGTATAGCGGCACGGGAACGTCAGTTCTTC
>-|TRBJ1-2|TRBV29-1|-
CSVEEQGYGYTF
TGCAGCGTTGAAGAACAGGGATATGGCTACACCTTC
>-|TRBJ1-5|TRBV10-1|-
CASSEGGPPKPQHF
TGCGCCAGCAGTGAGGGTGGCCCCCCGAAGCCCCAGCATTTT
>few|TRBJ1-2|TRBV7-8|-
CASSSRTFYGYTF
TGTGCCAGCAGCTCCCGGACATTCTATGGCTACACCTTC
>-|TRBJ1-1|TRBV11-2|-
CASSSIRHRWTEAFF
TGTGCCAGCAGCTCGATTCGACACCGATGGACTGAAGCTTTCTTT
>few|TRBJ1-2|TRBV19|TRBD1
CASHDRDYGYTF
TGTGCCAGTCACGACAGGGACTATGGCTACACCTTC
>-|TRBJ1-3|TRBV29-1|-
CSVAVHSGNTIYF
TGCAGCGTAGCGGTCCACTCTGGAAACACCATATATTTT
>-|TRBJ2-1|TRBV27|TRBD2
CASSLFSGRPNEQFF
TGTGCCAGCAGTTTATTTAGCGGGAGGCCCAATGAGCAGTTCTTC
>-|TRBJ2-7|TRBV12-5|-
CASGLGQIYEQYF
TGTGCTAGTGGTTTGGGACAAATTTACGAGCAGTACTTC
>-|TRBJ1-3|TRBV30|TRBD1
CAWSDLQGSQFIGSGNTIYF
TGTGCCTGGAGTGACTTACAGGGGTCTCAATTTATAGGCTCTGGAAACACCATATATTTT
>-|TRBJ2-1|TRBV29-1|TRBD2
CSVGLAGGEQFF
TGCAGCGTTGGACTAGCGGGAGGCGAGCAGTTCTTC
>-|TRBJ1-2|TRBV5-8|-
CASSLRIHYGYTF
TGTGCCAGCAGCTTGCGTATTCACTATGGCTACACCTTC
>-|TRBJ1-1|TRBV4-3|-
CASSQGRGTEAFF
TGCGCCAGCAGCCAAGGGCGGGGGACTGAAGCTTTCTTT
>few|TRBJ2-7|TRBV4-1|TRBD2
CASSASGAPSSYEQYF
TGCGCCAGCTCGGCTAGCGGGGCCCCCAGCTCCTACGAGCAGTACTTC
>-|TRBJ2-1|TRBV9|TRBD2
CASSPLGLAANEQFF
TGTGCCAGCAGCCCCCTGGGACTAGCGGCCAATGAGCAGTTCTTC
>-|TRBJ2-1|TRBV7-8|TRBD1
CASSNYRDREWNEQFF
TGTGCCAGCAGCAACTACCGGGACAGGGAATGGAATGAGCAGTTCTTC
>-|TRBJ2-6|TRBV7-2|TRBD2
CASSPQLATGANVLTF
TGTGCCAGCAGCCCGCAACTAGCGACTGGGGCCAACGTCCTGACTTTC
>-|TRBJ1-3|TRBV18|-
CASSPFEGVNTIYF
TGTGCCAGCTCACCCTTTGAGGGTGTGAACACCATATATTTT
>once|TRBJ2-2|TRBV5-1|-
CASSTGENTGELFF
TGCGCCAGCAGCACCGGAGAGAACACCGGGGAGCTGTTTTTT
>-|TRBJ2-7|TRBV5-5|-
CASSLGSSPSSYEQYF
TGTGCCAGCAGCTTGGGGTCGTCCCCTAGCTCCTACGAGCAGTACTTC
>-|TRBJ2-7|TRBV5-4|TRBD2
CASSTSSGSGYEQYF
TGTGCCAGCAGCACTTCTAGCGGGAGTGGCTACGAGCAGTACTTC
>-|TRBJ2-1|TRBV18|-
CASSPTGGNNEQFF
TGTGCCAGCTCACCAACAGGCGGCAACAATGAGCAGTTCTTC
>-|TRBJ2-5|TRBV14|TRBD2
CASSGRGGELPRGLAGGRRETQYF
TGTGCCAGCAGCGGGAGGGGGGGCGAACTACCTAGGGGACTAGCGGGAGGGCGGAGAGAGACCCAGTACTTC
>few|TRBJ2-3|TRBV18|-
CASSTGIVDTQYF
TGTGCCAGCTCAACGGGGATTGTGGATACGCAGTATTTT
>-|TRBJ1-5|TRBV4-1|-
CASSQDRVSSNQPQHF
TGCGCCAGCAGCCAAGACCGGGTTTCTAGCAATCAGCCCCAGCATTTT
>once|TRBJ2-7|TRBV29-1|-
CSVEWVRIHEQYF
TGCAGCGTCGAATGGGTCAGGATCCACGAGCAGTACTTC
>-|TRBJ2-3|TRBV5-4|TRBD2
CASSRGTSGREGDTQYF
TGTGCCAGCAGCCGAGGGACTAGCGGGAGGGAAGGAGATACGCAGTATTTT
>-|TRBJ2-3|TRBV7-2|TRBD2
CASSFGSGRPAQDTQYF
TGTGCCAGCAGCTTCGGGAGCGGGAGACCAGCACAGGATACGCAGTATTTT
>few|TRBJ2-5|TRBV13|TRBD2
CASSNQGLALQETQYF
TGTGCCAGCTCGAACCAAGGACTAGCGCTTCAAGAGACCCAGTACTTC
>-|TRBJ2-5|TRBV29-1|TRBD1
CSSQGSLRETQYF
TGCAGCTCACAGGGGAGTCTACGGGAGACCCAGTACTTC
>-|TRBJ2-7|TRBV4-1|TRBD2
CASSQFSPTGGQYF
TGCGCCAGCAGCCAATTCTCCCCCACGGGGGGGCAGTACTTC
>-|TRBJ1-2|TRBV10-3|TRBD1
CAISETGLDRDSYGYTF
TGTGCCATCAGTGAGACGGGGCTAGACAGGGATAGCTATGGCTACACCTTC
>-|TRBJ1-1|TRBV27|-
CASRSPGHNTEAFF
TGTGCCAGCAGGTCTCCGGGACATAACACTGAAGCTTTCTTT
>few|TRBJ1-1|TRBV5-1|TRBD1
CASSFMAGGDTEAFF
TGCGCCAGCAGCTTTATGGCAGGGGGAGACACTGAAGCTTTCTTT
>-|TRBJ2-2|TRBV5-8|TRBD1
CASSEIGTVGPAGELFF
TGTGCCAGCAGCGAAATCGGGACAGTTGGGCCAGCCGGGGAGCTGTTTTTT
>once|TRBJ1-6|TRBV7-9|-
CASSLARAGDSPLHF
TGTGCCAGCAGCTTAGCGAGGGCCGGTGATTCACCCCTCCACTTT
>-|TRBJ2-3|TRBV5-4|TRBD2
CASSVGTSDTQYF
TGTGCCAGCAGCGTCGGGACTAGTGATACGCAGTATTTT
>-|TRBJ1-5|TRBV5-5|-
CASSFNSGGTDGPQHF
TGTGCCAGCAGCTTTAACAGCGGAGGGACCGACGGGCCCCAGCATTTT
>-|TRBJ1-5|TRBV2|-
CASKGDGSGPQHF
TGTGCCAGCAAGGGGGACGGCTCGGGGCCCCAGCATTTT
>-|TRBJ2-7|TRBV27|TRBD1
CASRAGQGAEQYF
TGTGCCAGCAGGGCGGGACAGGGGGCCGAGCAGTACTTC
>-|TRBJ2-7|TRBV5-1|TRBD1
CARQGFDEYF
TGCGCCAGACAGGGGTTCGATGAGTACTTC
>-|TRBJ2-7|TRBV21-1|-
CASSIERELDEQYF
TGTGCCAGCAGCATTGAGCGGGAGCTCGACGAGCAGTACTTC